One and the same sample provided the 25 T cell receptor beta chains below, sequenced in a study of spatial heterogeneity in lung cancer. Time point described: sample taken at primary tumor resection. Using its own MiXCR run on the 5' RACE reads, TCRdb lists one record per CDR3 protein. The repertoire includes fewer than 2,000 distinct CDR3 sequences, 8% to 10% of them detected once, and around 40% sits in the top ten. These TCRs' antigens remain unknown. General study results and limits: Counts of expanded intratumoral alpha and beta TCRs tracked tumor mutation counts.

Sample: lung tumor tissue, taken at surgery. These receptors were collected from a female donor with early-stage non-small cell lung cancer.

The chain links TRBV7-2 to TRBJ2-1; 9 bases line up with TRBD2. This CDR3 is built from 14 residues. J was trimmed by 9 bases and V by 2 bases; bases with no gene match: 5. Germline-derived CDR1 and CDR2 are SGHTA and FQGNSA. CDR3 coding DNA: TGTGCCAGCAGCTTACTAGCGGGAACGAGTGAGCAGTTCTTC. Encoded protein: CASSLLAGTSEQFF.

The V gene is TRBV6-6, the J gene TRBJ1-6; no clear D. The CDR3 runs to 14 residues. Germline CDR1 is MNHNY and CDR2 is SVGAGI (reference sequence). V was trimmed by 4 bases and J by 7 bases, leaving 11 bases between them. CDR3 in DNA: TGTGCCAGCAGTTTCGCTGGATTCAATTCACCCCTCCACTTT. It yields the protein CASSFAGFNSPLHF.

This clonotype was detected many times. The gene calls are TRBV5-1 and TRBJ2-7; tentatively, D is TRBD2 (6 bases). The CDR3 extends over 14 amino acids. V was cut by 0 bases and J by 5 bases, with 12 bases left in between. Germline CDR1 reads SGHRS; CDR2 reads YFSETQ. The CDR3 loop is CASSLGPGANEQYF. The CDR3 DNA reads TGCGCCAGCAGCTTGGGACCGGGAGCGAACGAGCAGTACTTC.

This clonotype was recorded many times. The chain links TRBV5-5 to TRBJ2-3; TRBD2 matches at 16 bases. CDR1 is SGHKS and CDR2 is YYEKEE in the germline V gene (reference sequence). Unmatched junction bases numbered 6, after V lost 0 bases and J lost 2 bases. The CDR3 totals 19 residues. Here the CDR3 reads CASSLVGTSGGAATDTQYF. The CDR3, as DNA: TGTGCCAGCAGCTTGGTTGGGACTAGCGGGGGGGCCGCCACAGATACGCAGTATTTT.

In its sample, this clonotype ranks as medium-sized (0.01 to 0.1%). The chain combines TRBV20-1 with TRBJ2-3, with D perhaps TRBD1 or TRBD2 (6 bases each). This CDR3 has 15 residues. The germline CDR1 and CDR2 sequences are DFQATT and SNEGSKA (reference sequence). Trimming stripped 1 base from V and 2 bases from J, with 13 bases between. The CDR3 DNA sequence: TGCAGTGCTAGAGGTCTCGGGGGCTTCACAGATACGCAGTATTTT. Translating it yields CSARGLGGFTDTQYF.

Ten or more counts support this clonotype. This chain uses TRBV12-3 or TRBV12-4 with TRBJ2-3; no reliable D call. This CDR3 contains 14 residues. CDR3 in amino acids: CVSNERASTDTQYF. For the CDR3, the DNA is TGTGTCAGTAACGAGCGAGCTAGCACAGATACGCAGTATTTT.

This clonotype is medium-sized by share. J is TRBJ2-5 and V is TRBV7-8; 12 nucleotides line up with TRBD2. The CDR3 contains 17 residues. From germline, CDR1 is SGHVS and CDR2 FQNEAQ. Trimming at V came to 1 base and at J to 5 bases, leaving 8 bases not matched to a gene. CDR3 protein: CASSLVRLAGGKETQYF. The CDR3 nucleotides are TGTGCCAGCAGCTTAGTCCGTCTAGCGGGAGGGAAGGAGACCCAGTACTTC.

This clonotype is categorized as large (0.1 to 1%). The genes are TRBV7-6 and TRBJ2-3; unclear D gene. Trimming removed 1 base from V and 1 base from J, with 12 bases in between. The CDR3 covers 16 residues. Germline CDR1 and CDR2: SGHVS and FNYEAQ. The CDR3 DNA reads TGTGCCAGCAGCTTAGGAGCCGTGGGTGGCACAGATACGCAGTATTTT. Translated, it gives CASSLGAVGGTDTQYF.

The table lists this clonotype with a few counts. The chain has TRBV6-1 and TRBJ2-7; no reliable D call. Trimming took 7 bases from V and 2 from J, leaving 9 bases between them. This CDR3 spans 12 amino acids. In germline, CDR1 is MNHNS, CDR2 SASEGT. CDR3 nucleotides: TGTGCCAGCAATGACGGGCCCTACGAGCAGTACTTC. Translating it yields CASNDGPYEQYF.

By share, this clonotype ranks as medium-sized. The V and J genes are TRBV6-5 and TRBJ1-1; TRBD1 aligns across 9 bases. Germline CDR1 and CDR2: MNHEY and SVGAGI. The CDR3 consists of 14 residues. The junction had 6 bases not matched to a gene; V was cut back by 6 bases and J by 4 bases. CDR3 coding DNA: TGTGCCAGCAGCTACAGGGGGCCTGTCACTGAAGCTTTCTTT. Translated: CASSYRGPVTEAFF.

This clonotype is categorized as medium-sized. The rearrangement links TRBV5-1 to TRBJ2-3; 8 bases fit TRBD2. The CDR3 extends over 16 amino acids. CDR1 is SGHRS and CDR2 is YFSETQ in the germline V gene. V shed 5 bases and J 0 bases; nucleotides not matched to a gene: 8. CDR3: CASRSIAGISTDTQYF. The CDR3 coding sequence is TGCGCCAGCAGGAGCATAGCGGGGATTAGCACAGATACGCAGTATTTT.

This clonotype is judged medium-sized. The chain combines TRBV20-1 with TRBJ2-3; 9 positions match TRBD2. The CDR3 consists of 14 residues. With 4 bases clipped from V and 1 base from J, the junction kept 3 bases outside the gene matches. CDR1 and CDR2 (germline): DFQATT, SNEGSKA (reference sequence). The CDR3 nucleotides read TGCAGTGCTAAGACTAGCGGAGGCACAGATACGCAGTATTTT. Its translation: CSAKTSGGTDTQYF.

This clonotype was picked up a small number of times. The chain couples TRBV9 to TRBJ2-5; 10 nucleotides align to TRBD1. Germline CDR1 reads SGDLS; CDR2 reads YYNGEE. The V and J ends lost 4 bases and 5 bases, in that order; junction bases with no gene match: 8. This CDR3 has 15 amino acids. The chain's CDR3 is CASSIRQGAAETQYF. In nucleotides, the CDR3 is TGTGCCAGCAGCATCCGACAGGGGGCCGCGGAGACCCAGTACTTC.

This clonotype was counted at least ten times. V gene TRBV6-6 combines with J gene TRBJ2-5; 7 bases map to TRBD1. Germline V gene lookup returns CDR1 MNHNY and CDR2 SVGAGI (reference sequence). The CDR3 has 16 residues. After removal of 0 bases from V and 9 bases from J, the junction contained 13 bases not matched to a gene. The CDR3 sequence: CASSYSVGDSGGAQYF. In DNA form, the CDR3 reads TGTGCCAGCAGTTACTCAGTTGGGGACAGTGGGGGTGCCCAGTACTTC.

This rearrangement joins TRBV6-5 to TRBJ1-6; D not certain. CDR1 is MNHEY, CDR2 SVGAGI, per germline. The CDR3 length is 15 residues. V dropped 8 bases and J dropped 0 bases, with 11 bases sitting between them. CDR3 residues: CASGIRSSYNSPLHF. The CDR3 nucleotides read TGTGCCAGCGGAATTCGATCCTCCTATAATTCACCCCTCCACTTT.

By sample fraction, this clonotype is medium-sized (0.01 to 0.1%). J is TRBJ1-6 and V is TRBV7-2, with TRBD1 identical over 7 bases. This CDR3 region has 16 residues. Germline lookup yields CDR1 SGHTA and CDR2 FQGNSA. V shed 0 bases, J shed 10 bases, and the junction held 9 bases outside the gene matches. For the CDR3, the DNA is TGTGCCAGCAGCTTAGCGCGACAGGGTGTAGGGTCACCCCTCCACTTT. Encoded protein: CASSLARQGVGSPLHF.

This clonotype was seen at least ten times. The gene calls are TRBV18 and TRBJ1-3; a weak D match, TRBD1 (5 bases). Between the trimmed V and J ends, which lost 2 bases and 0 bases, there was a span of 11 bases. The germline CDR1 and CDR2 sequences are KGHSH and LQKENI. This CDR3 comprises 16 residues. CDR3 in DNA: TGTGCCAGCTCACCAAATGACAGCGGCTCTGGAAACACCATATATTTT. Translating it yields CASSPNDSGSGNTIYF.

This clonotype counts as large (0.1 to 1%). The chain carries TRBV6-5 and TRBJ2-7; no firm D call. Germline V gene data show CDR1 as MNHEY and CDR2 as SVGAGI. This CDR3 region has 13 residues. Trimming shortened V by 6 bases and J by 2 bases, and 11 bases separated the two germline ends. CDR3 sequence reads: CASSRLGTYEQYF. CDR3 nucleotide sequence: TGTGCCAGCAGCCGCCTCGGTACCTACGAGCAGTACTTC.

This clonotype qualifies as medium-sized. This sequence joins TRBV20-1 and TRBJ2-7; D is undetermined. The germline V gene has CDR1 DFQATT and CDR2 SNEGSKA (reference sequence). The CDR3 is 11 amino acids. V was cut by 6 bases and J by 6 bases, with 12 bases left in between. The CDR3 nucleotides are TGCAGTGCCCGCCTAGGGTCCGAGCAGTACTTC. It specifies CSARLGSEQYF.

This clonotype is medium-sized (0.01 to 0.1%). The chain is built from TRBV4-2 and TRBJ2-7, with TRBD2 matching over 8 bases. CDR3 length: 18 residues. Germline trimming cut 0 bases from V and 3 bases from J; bases unmatched to any gene: 13. Germline V gives CDR1 LGHNA, CDR2 YNFKEQ. CDR3 sequence (DNA): TGTGCCAGCAGCCAAGACCGGAGGGCGGGGGGTGGAGTCTACGAGCAGTACTTC. As protein: CASSQDRRAGGGVYEQYF.

This clonotype rates as large (0.1 to 1%). CDR3 nucleotide sequence: TGTGCCAGCAGTGAGGAGAAGGGGCCCTACAATGAGCAGTTCTTC. Its protein product is CASSEEKGPYNEQFF. The chain links TRBV6-1 to TRBJ2-1; D may be TRBD1 (5 bases). The germline V gene has CDR1 MNHNS and CDR2 SASEGT. The V and J ends lost 3 bases and 2 bases respectively, with 11 bases between them. This CDR3 comprises 15 residues.

There are many counts of this clonotype. The chain recombines TRBV7-2 with TRBJ1-1; D gene ambiguous. The length of the CDR3 is 13 residues. CDR1 and CDR2 (germline): SGHTA, FQGNSA. Trimming shortened V by 5 bases and J by 6 bases, and 13 bases separated the two germline ends. CDR3 loop: CASSLDIISEAFF. The CDR3 DNA sequence: TGTGCCAGCAGCCTAGACATAATCTCTGAAGCTTTCTTT.

This clonotype is large (0.1 to 1%) by share. The rearrangement uses TRBV7-9 and TRBJ1-5; D uncertain. The CDR3 covers 12 residues. V dropped 1 base and J dropped 4 bases, with 2 bases sitting between them. CDR1 is SEHNR, CDR2 FQNEAQ, per germline (reference sequence). CDR3 in DNA: TGTGCCAGCAGCTTAGATAATCAGCCCCAGCATTTT. Translating gives CASSLDNQPQHF.

This clonotype is judged medium-sized (0.01 to 0.1%). The V gene is TRBV4-2, the J gene TRBJ1-1, with a possible D match to TRBD1 (5 bases). CDR1 and CDR2 (germline): LGHNA, YNFKEQ. The CDR3 is 15 residues long. V was clipped by 0 bases and J by 1 base, with 9 bases between them. The CDR3 loop is CASSQEAGRNTEAFF. Here the CDR3 DNA reads TGTGCCAGCAGCCAAGAGGCAGGGCGGAACACTGAAGCTTTCTTT.

By frequency in the sample, this clonotype is medium-sized. V is TRBV4-2 and J is TRBJ2-3; 7 nucleotides agree with TRBD2. CDR1 is LGHNA, CDR2 YNFKEQ, per germline. This CDR3 region has 12 residues. The V gene end was trimmed by 0 bases and the J gene end by 12 bases; junction bases not matched to a gene: 3. The CDR3 nucleotides read TGTGCCAGCAGCCAAGATTTAGCGGGTCAGTATTTT. Its translation: CASSQDLAGQYF.